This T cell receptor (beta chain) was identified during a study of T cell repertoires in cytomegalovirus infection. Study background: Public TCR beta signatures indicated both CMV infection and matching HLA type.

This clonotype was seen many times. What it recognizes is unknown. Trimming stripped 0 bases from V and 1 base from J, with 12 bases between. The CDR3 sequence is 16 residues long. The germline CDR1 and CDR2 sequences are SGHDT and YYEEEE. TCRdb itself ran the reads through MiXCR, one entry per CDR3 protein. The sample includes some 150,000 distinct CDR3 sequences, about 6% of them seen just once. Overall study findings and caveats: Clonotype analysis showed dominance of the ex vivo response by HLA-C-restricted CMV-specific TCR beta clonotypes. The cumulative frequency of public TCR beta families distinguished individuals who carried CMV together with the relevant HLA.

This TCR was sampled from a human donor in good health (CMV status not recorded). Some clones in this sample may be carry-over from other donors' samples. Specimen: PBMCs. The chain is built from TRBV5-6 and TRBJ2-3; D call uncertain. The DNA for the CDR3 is TGTGCCAGCAGCTTGGCCGCCAGAATCCGCACAGATACGCAGTATTTT. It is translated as CASSLAARIRTDTQYF. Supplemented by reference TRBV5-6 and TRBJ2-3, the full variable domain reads DAGVTQSPTHLIKTRGQQVTLRCSPKSGHDTVSWYQQALGQGPQFIFQYYEEEERQRGNFPDRFSGHQFPNYSSELNVNALLLGDSALYLCASSLAARIRTDTQYFGPGTRLTVL.